This T cell receptor beta chain was identified in a study of PD-1 blockade in classical Hodgkin lymphoma (dated by TCRdb to between 2020 and 2021). For context, the study as a whole: Nivolumab dosing was 3 mg/kg intravenously every 2 weeks, continuing until either disease progression or unacceptable toxicity. The study used TCR beta sequencing and CyTOF to define a peripheral blood immune signature of response to PD-1 blockade in classical Hodgkin lymphoma.

Genomic DNA was extracted with the Qiagen DNeasy kit from unsorted PBMCs and from negatively selected CD4+ and CD8+ fractions. Using primers that anneal to V and J segments, immunoSEQ multiplex PCR amplified the TCR beta CDR3 regions. A synthetic immune receptor repertoire was used to minimize amplification bias, and any remaining bias was removed computationally after sequencing. From the authors' description of their analysis: Custom Python scripts were used to quantify repertoire diversity as the Shannon entropy index. Unsorted, CD4+ and CD8+ repertoires were analyzed separately, except in combined analyses where CD4+ and CD8+ sequences were merged in silico. Clonal expansion was defined as a frequency increase of at least 2-fold after treatment compared with C1D1, and clones undetected at baseline were assigned a pseudocount of 0.5. Clones with 0 or 1 copy at C1D1 were defined as singleton clones, while clones with 2 or more copies were defined as non-singleton clones. Clones expanded in unsorted samples were assigned a CD4+, CD8+ or unknown annotation through matching of protein sequences in sorted samples from the same patient. Wilcoxon tests on paired samples were used to test diversity changes from C1D1 to C4D1. The source is immuneACCESS, and TCRdb retained only in-frame sequences with V and J called. Part of the clones is not carried over; for the studies checked, unresolved V genes explain less than half of this, and the remainder is unexplained. The DNA was the basis for D and trimming; V, J and clone size are from that table. The sample table lists around 31,000 clones, around 71% of them with a count of one. Together, the top ten hold less than 4.5% of the sample.

The CDR3 runs 16 residues from the cysteine to the phenylalanine. Only the CDR3 region is kept as DNA, spanning 48 bases read in frame from base 1. Reading the germline V gene (reference sequence) gives CDR1 SEHNR and CDR2 FQNEAQ. The germline V and J ends show losses of 5 bases and 8 bases respectively, and no gene match explains 13 bases of the junction. Results the study describes overall, beyond this receptor: The study covered only a single clinical trial cohort, and the causes of the repertoire differences, possibly disease activity or prior therapy, were still not defined. Patients starting nivolumab less than 1 year after ASCT had lower diversity and were excluded from later analyses to avoid confounding by immune reconstitution. Baseline TCR diversity was reported as lower in newly diagnosed patients than in healthy donors, and lower still in relapsed/refractory patients. Baseline diversity similar to that of newly diagnosed patients was observed in trial patients achieving complete response, whereas significantly lower diversity was observed in partial responders and progressors. By C4D1, a significant rise was seen in CD4+ TCR diversity but not in CD8+ TCR diversity (p=0.0027 vs p=0.16), and the rise was most apparent among complete responders (p=0.02).

Taken with the paper, the label for time point translates to: cycle 2 day 1 (C2D1) of nivolumab. All trial patients had relapsed after autologous stem cell transplantation, with cohorts A, B and C differing in prior brentuximab vedotin exposure. A total of more than 55 patients with relapsed/refractory classical Hodgkin lymphoma made up the trial cohort, and each patient's best overall response was complete response, partial response or progressive disease. Single-agent nivolumab was administered to trial patients in the multi-cohort phase II CheckMate 205 trial. An independent review committee assessed best overall response by applying the 2007 International Working Group response criteria. Trial PBMCs were collected just before the start of nivolumab (C1D1) and during therapy at cycle 2 day 1 and cycle 4 day 1. Peripheral blood was collected in 8 mL Vacutainer Cell Preparation Tubes, from which PBMCs were isolated by centrifugation and then cryopreserved.

Concerning this clone itself: What this receptor recognizes is not known. No much larger clonotype is one base removed from it; base qualities were not supplied.

The material was peripheral blood mononuclear cells (PBMCs), obtained before the second cycle of nivolumab. This receptor was identified in a human donor with classical Hodgkin lymphoma. Recombination joined TRBV7-9 with TRBJ2-1; TRBD2 matches 9 bases in the middle. This receptor has the CDR3 CASSPGAGLARDEQFF. The nucleotides read TGTGCCAGCAGCCCCGGCGCAGGACTAGCGAGGGATGAGCAGTTCTTC.